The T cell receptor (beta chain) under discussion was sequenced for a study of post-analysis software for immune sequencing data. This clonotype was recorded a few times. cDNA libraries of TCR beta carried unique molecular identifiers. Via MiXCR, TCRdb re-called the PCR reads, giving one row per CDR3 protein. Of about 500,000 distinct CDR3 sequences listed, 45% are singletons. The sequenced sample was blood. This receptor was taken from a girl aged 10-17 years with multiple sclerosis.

The CDR3 nucleotides read TGTGCCAGCAGCTTAGGCGGGCTAGCGGGAACAGATACGCAGTATTTT. Translating it yields CASSLGGLAGTDTQYF. V and J are TRBV7-2 and TRBJ2-3; 9 bases map to TRBD2. The V and J ends lost 1 base and 3 bases, in that order; junction bases with no gene match: 5. The germline gives CDR1 SGHTA, CDR2 FQGNSA. The CDR3 is made up of 16 amino acids.